This is a list of T cell receptor beta chains from one sample in a study of shared clonotypes between healthy human individuals. Clones were sequenced by immunoSEQ multiplex PCR, and TCRdb holds only the in-frame ones, with some missing. The data show over a million clones, with about 76% seen just once and 1.4% to 1.5% held by the top ten. Sequences were obtained from memory CD4+ T cells sorted from blood. These receptors came from a man aged 18 to 35 in good health. Each CDR3 is given with its conserved first and last residue. A D gene is named only where the DNA matches it firmly. The size of a clone is reported for some rows only, either as once, few or many, or as a class for expanded clones.

TRBD1,TRBV2,.,TRBJ2-5,CASNWDSPETQYF,TGTGCCAGCAACTGGGACAGTCCGGAGACCCAGTACTTC
.,TRBV2,few,TRBJ2-2,CASHLEGELFF,TGTGCCAGCCATCTAGAGGGGGAGCTGTTTTTT
TRBD1,TRBV19,.,TRBJ2-5,CASSTDSTGYQETQYF,TGTGCCAGTAGTACCGATTCGACAGGGTACCAAGAGACCCAGTACTTC
TRBD1,TRBV18,.,TRBJ2-5,CASSPGQGVETQYF,TGTGCCAGCTCACCTGGACAGGGGGTGGAGACCCAGTACTTC
.,TRBV7-9,.,TRBJ1-2,CASRGETAYGYTF,TGTGCCAGCAGAGGTGAAACGGCCTATGGCTACACCTTC
.,TRBV4-1,few,TRBJ2-7,CASSLALGITYEQYF,TGCGCCAGCAGCCTGGCGCTTGGTATAACCTACGAGCAGTACTTC
TRBD1,TRBV30,.,TRBJ1-5,CAWSAGTGRKPQHF,TGTGCCTGGAGCGCTGGGACAGGGAGAAAGCCCCAGCATTTT
.,TRBV6-1,.,TRBJ1-2,CASSESGYGYTF,TGTGCCAGCAGTGAGTCAGGGTACGGCTACACCTTC
.,TRBV27,.,TRBJ2-1,CASTRLGTGYNEQFF,TGTGCCAGCACTAGACTCGGGACGGGATACAATGAGCAGTTCTTC
TRBD1,TRBV30,.,TRBJ1-2,CAWGQGGGYTF,TGTGCCTGGGGACAGGGTGGTGGCTACACCTTC
TRBD1,TRBV28,.,TRBJ1-1,CASRGHRTGGLDTEAFF,TGTGCCAGCAGGGGTCATCGGACAGGGGGCTTAGACACTGAAGCTTTCTTT
.,TRBV19,.,TRBJ1-1,CASTPPGAGNTEAFF,TGTGCCAGTACCCCACCCGGGGCGGGGAACACTGAAGCTTTCTTT
.,TRBV10-3,.,TRBJ2-2,CAIAEGANTGELFF,TGTGCCATCGCCGAGGGTGCGAACACCGGGGAGCTGTTTTTT
.,TRBV2,.,TRBJ2-3,CASSGQGVGTDTQYF,TGTGCCAGCAGTGGTCAGGGAGTGGGCACAGATACGCAGTATTTT
.,TRBV5-4,.,TRBJ1-2,CASSLYTTNYGYTF,TGTGCCAGCAGCTTATACACCACTAACTATGGCTACACCTTC
.,TRBV9,.,TRBJ2-2,CASRKAVNTGELFF,TGTGCCAGCAGGAAAGCGGTTAACACCGGGGAGCTGTTTTTT
.,TRBV2,.,TRBJ1-6,CASTRGSSYNSPLHF,TGTGCCAGCACCCGTGGGAGCTCCTATAATTCACCCCTCCACTTT
TRBD1,TRBV7-8,.,TRBJ1-2,CASSNRDRGIYGYTF,TGTGCCAGCAGCAACCGGGACAGGGGGATCTATGGCTACACCTTC
.,TRBV6-5,.,TRBJ1-1,CASSYVGGTEAFF,TGTGCCAGCAGTTACGTGGGGGGCACTGAAGCTTTCTTT
.,TRBV19,.,TRBJ1-1,CASSTMGGPEAFF,TGTGCCAGTAGTACCATGGGCGGCCCTGAAGCTTTCTTT
TRBD2,TRBV6-1,.,TRBJ2-3,CASSELGASGITDTQYF,TGTGCCAGCAGTGAGTTGGGGGCTAGCGGGATCACAGATACGCAGTATTTT
.,TRBV6-1,.,TRBJ2-2,CASSVEDRLGTGELFF,TGTGCCAGCAGTGTGGAGGACAGACTCGGCACCGGGGAGCTGTTTTTT
.,TRBV5-4,.,TRBJ2-2,CASSLDLYGELFF,TGTGCCAGCAGCCTCGACTTGTACGGGGAGCTGTTTTTT
.,TRBV14,few,TRBJ2-7,CASSQGYGAYEQYF,TGTGCCAGCAGCCAAGGGTACGGTGCCTACGAGCAGTACTTC
.,TRBV6-1,.,TRBJ1-1,CASSKAGQMNTEAFF,TGTGCCAGCAGTAAAGCCGGACAAATGAACACTGAAGCTTTCTTT
.,TRBV27,.,TRBJ2-7,CASSSIRGTSLEQYF,TGTGCCAGCAGTTCGATTCGAGGGACAAGTCTCGAGCAGTACTTC
.,TRBV7-2,.,TRBJ2-5,CASSLVGDSAQYF,TGTGCCAGCAGCTTAGTAGGGGATTCAGCCCAGTACTTC
.,TRBV5-6,.,TRBJ2-6,CASSSKGGFLKSGANVLTF,TGTGCCAGCAGCTCCAAGGGGGGCTTTCTGAAGTCTGGGGCCAACGTCCTGACTTTC
TRBD1,TRBV18,.,TRBJ2-7,CASSQAGQGYEQYF,TGTGCCAGCTCGCAAGCAGGACAGGGATACGAGCAGTACTTC
TRBD2,TRBV10-3,.,TRBJ2-1,CAISGRGAGGLNEQFF,TGTGCCATCAGTGGTAGGGGAGCGGGGGGTCTCAATGAGCAGTTCTTC
TRBD1,TRBV30,once,TRBJ2-7,CAWSLQGAEQYF,TGTGCCTGGAGCTTACAGGGGGCCGAGCAGTACTTC
.,TRBV5-6,.,TRBJ1-2,CASSLGGSGDYGYTF,TGTGCCAGCAGCTTGGGAGGATCTGGCGACTATGGCTACACCTTC
TRBD1,TRBV27,.,TRBJ1-1,CASRRAGQANTEAFF,TGTGCCAGCAGGCGTGCGGGACAGGCGAACACTGAAGCTTTCTTT
.,TRBV7-2,few,TRBJ2-5,CASSWTGAQETQYF,TGTGCCAGCAGCTGGACGGGAGCACAAGAGACCCAGTACTTC
.,TRBV11-2,.,TRBJ2-1,CASSPGLAGSNNEQFF,TGTGCCAGCAGCCCCGGGTTGGCGGGAAGTAACAATGAGCAGTTCTTC
TRBD1,TRBV5-1,.,TRBJ2-7,CASSLVGQGPYEQYF,TGCGCCAGCAGCTTGGTAGGACAGGGGCCCTACGAGCAGTACTTC
.,TRBV28,.,TRBJ2-7,CASSLNYEQYF,TGTGCCAGCAGTTTGAACTACGAGCAGTACTTC
.,TRBV6-1,.,TRBJ2-1,CASMSDGNEQFF,TGTGCCAGCATGTCTGACGGCAATGAGCAGTTCTTC
.,TRBV30,few,TRBJ1-1,CAFARQANTEAFF,TGTGCCTTTGCTCGACAGGCGAACACTGAAGCTTTCTTT
TRBD2,TRBV30,.,TRBJ2-1,CAWGGGLGKYNEQFF,TGTGCCTGGGGTGGGGGACTAGGCAAATACAATGAGCAGTTCTTC
.,TRBV5-1,.,TRBJ2-5,CASSLGFERETQYF,TGCGCCAGCAGCTTGGGATTCGAGCGGGAGACCCAGTACTTC
.,TRBV5-4,.,TRBJ2-7,CASSTDRRAYEQYF,TGTGCCAGCAGCACCGACAGAAGAGCCTACGAGCAGTACTTC
TRBD2,TRBV5-6,.,TRBJ2-5,CASSLVLAGGPETQYF,TGTGCCAGCAGCTTGGTCCTAGCGGGAGGCCCAGAGACCCAGTACTTC
.,TRBV7-7,.,TRBJ2-6,CASSAFTPQSRANVLTF,TGTGCCAGCAGCGCTTTTACGCCACAAAGTCGGGCCAACGTCCTGACTTTC
.,TRBV6-1,once,TRBJ1-5,CASTPGGTSNQPQHF,TGTGCCAGCACTCCTGGGGGGACAAGCAATCAGCCCCAGCATTTT
.,TRBV5-4,.,TRBJ2-3,CASSLPGRAGTDTQYF,TGTGCCAGCAGCCTCCCTGGCAGGGCGGGGACAGATACGCAGTATTTT